This T cell receptor beta chain was found in a study of CD8 T cells in ankylosing spondylitis. From germline, CDR1 is SQVTM and CDR2 ANQGSEA. Between the trimmed V and J ends, which lost 0 bases and 1 base, there was a span of 10 bases. The CDR3 spans 14 residues. Many counts were recorded for this clonotype. TCRdb used MiXCR to reprocess the 5' RACE reads, holding one entry per CDR3 protein. The sample yields under 35,000 distinct CDR3 sequences, more than 5.5% seen once. Sequenced input: blood, either unsorted or a sorted T cell fraction (not recorded which). The gene calls are TRBV29-1 and TRBJ2-7, with TRBD1 as a possible D gene (5 bases). This TCR was sampled from a male donor with ankylosing spondylitis or in good health (not recorded which). The CDR3 sequence is CSVEESGHSYEQYF. The CDR3 DNA sequence: TGCAGCGTTGAAGAGTCAGGGCATTCCTACGAGCAGTACTTC.